These 11 T cell receptor beta chains originate from one sample sequenced in a study of blood T cells in healthy people across ages. A second PCR of 7 to 11 cycles used a sample-barcoded 5' primer and a J-beta primer mix. TCRdb passed the 5' RACE reads through MiXCR, listing each CDR3 protein once. The sample comprises 580,000 or so distinct CDR3 sequences, roughly 48% of which are singletons, and 20% to 25% rests with the top ten. The sequencing input was blood. All receptors derive from a man older than 75 in good health.

The chain uses TRBV20-1 and TRBJ2-5; D may be TRBD2 (6 bases). The CDR3 is made up of 15 amino acids. V was shortened by 4 bases and J by 5 bases, with 20 bases between the two germline ends. The germline V gene has CDR1 DFQATT and CDR2 SNEGSKA (reference sequence). This CDR3 is CSAKATEGSGETQYF. The CDR3 nucleotides read TGCAGTGCTAAGGCCACGGAGGGTTCGGGCGAGACCCAGTACTTC.

This clonotype has a handful of counts. The chain has TRBV27 and TRBJ2-3, with 8 bases that match TRBD2. J was trimmed by 4 bases and V by 4 bases; bases with no gene match: 4. Germline V gene data show CDR1 as MNHEY and CDR2 as SMNVEV (reference sequence). The CDR3 runs 14 residues. As DNA, the CDR3 is TGTGCCAGCAGTTGGAGACTAGCGTCAGATACGCAGTATTTT. Protein: CASSWRLASDTQYF.

The table lists this clonotype with a few counts. The J gene is TRBJ2-1, the V gene TRBV6-5; D may be TRBD2 (7 bases). The J call may be faulty, since TRBJ2-7 better matches the DNA end. CDR3 length: 15 amino acids. Per germline, CDR1 MNHEY and CDR2 SVGAGI. This CDR3 is CASTRGGISYNEQYF. The DNA of the CDR3 is TGTGCCAGCACTAGGGGGGGGATCTCCTACAATGAGCAGTACTTC.

The genes are TRBV27 and TRBJ2-1, with D perhaps TRBD1 or TRBD2 (5 bases each). Per germline, CDR1 MNHEY and CDR2 SMNVEV (reference sequence). This CDR3 is built from 16 residues. V lost 9 bases to trimming and J lost 7 bases, with 25 bases between them. Here the CDR3 reads CASSPNPGLRWNEQFF. The CDR3, as DNA: TGTGCCAGTTCCCCGAATCCGGGGCTAAGGTGGAATGAGCAGTTCTTC.

This clonotype was picked up a small number of times. This chain links TRBV20-1 with TRBJ2-7; D not certain. Germline V gives CDR1 DFQATT, CDR2 SNEGSKA (reference sequence). The length of the CDR3 is 11 residues. Trimming cost V 6 bases and J 5 bases, with 11 bases left between them. CDR3 region: CSATTPNEQYF. DNA of the CDR3: TGCAGTGCCACGACTCCGAACGAGCAGTACTTC.

V gene TRBV30 combines with J gene TRBJ1-1, with D unclear. This CDR3 spans 13 amino acids. The germline V gene has CDR1 GTSNPN and CDR2 SVGIG (reference sequence). V lost 0 bases and J 6 bases, leaving 11 bases between the germline ends. CDR3 in amino acids: CAWSVRNPPEAFF. In DNA form, the CDR3 reads TGTGCCTGGAGTGTAAGGAACCCCCCTGAAGCTTTCTTT.

J is TRBJ1-3 and V is TRBV7-9, with D unresolved. Germline assignment: CDR1 SEHNR and CDR2 FQNEAQ (reference sequence). The CDR3 sequence is 17 residues long. The V end lost 2 bases, the J end lost 0 bases, and 14 bases lay between the germline ends. As DNA, the CDR3 is TGTGCCAGCAGCTTATCTGGGTCTCCTCGCTCTGGAAACACCATATATTTT. Translation: CASSLSGSPRSGNTIYF.

At least ten counts were recorded for this clonotype. The chain employs TRBV7-9 and TRBJ1-1; 9 nucleotides agree with TRBD1. Germline V gene data show CDR1 as SEHNR and CDR2 as FQNEAQ (reference sequence). The CDR3 extends over 17 amino acids. V was clipped by 1 base and J by 4 bases; unmatched bases: 10. As DNA, the CDR3 is TGTGCCAGCAGCTTAGGTTGGGCGACAGGGGGAAGCACTGAAGCTTTCTTT. As protein: CASSLGWATGGSTEAFF.

The rearrangement uses TRBV7-8 and TRBJ1-1, with D unresolved. This CDR3 is built from 13 residues. Deletions cut 1 base from V and 11 bases from J, with 14 bases between. Germline loops: CDR1 SGHVS, CDR2 FQNEAQ. The CDR3 loop reads CASSLDFGDWAFF. The CDR3 bases are TGTGCCAGCAGCTTAGATTTTGGGGATTGGGCTTTCTTT.

The V and J genes are TRBV7-9 and TRBJ2-1; 8 bases fit TRBD2. The germline V gene has CDR1 SEHNR and CDR2 FQNEAQ (reference sequence). Losses at the gene ends were 3 bases for V and 3 bases for J; bases not matched to a gene: 19. The CDR3 has 20 amino acids. CDR3 amino acids: CASSLRYLGQAGVHYNEQFF. CDR3 sequence (DNA): TGTGCCAGCAGCTTGCGATACTTAGGACAAGCGGGAGTGCACTACAATGAGCAGTTCTTC.

This clonotype was observed a few times. V and J are TRBV20-1 and TRBJ2-1, with D tentatively TRBD1 or TRBD2 (5 bases each). Germline-derived CDR1 and CDR2 are DFQATT and SNEGSKA (reference sequence). The CDR3 covers 13 residues. V lost 5 bases, J lost 9 bases, and 17 bases lay in between. The CDR3 DNA reads as TGCAGTGCTCCCCGGGACCCGCCCCCTGAGCAGTTCTTC. Translating it yields CSAPRDPPPEQFF.